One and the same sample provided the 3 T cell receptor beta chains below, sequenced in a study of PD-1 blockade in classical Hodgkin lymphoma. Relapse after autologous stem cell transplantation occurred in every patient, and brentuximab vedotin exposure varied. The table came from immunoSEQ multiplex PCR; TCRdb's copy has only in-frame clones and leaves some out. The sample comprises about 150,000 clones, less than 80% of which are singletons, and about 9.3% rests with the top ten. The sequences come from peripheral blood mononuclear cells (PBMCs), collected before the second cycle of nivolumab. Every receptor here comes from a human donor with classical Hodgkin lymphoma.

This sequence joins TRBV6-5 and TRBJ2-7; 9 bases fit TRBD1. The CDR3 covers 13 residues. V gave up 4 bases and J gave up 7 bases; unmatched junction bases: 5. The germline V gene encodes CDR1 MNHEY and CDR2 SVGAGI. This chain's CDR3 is CASSLGQGPEQYF. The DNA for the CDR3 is TGTGCCAGCAGTTTGGGACAGGGCCCGGAGCAGTACTTC.

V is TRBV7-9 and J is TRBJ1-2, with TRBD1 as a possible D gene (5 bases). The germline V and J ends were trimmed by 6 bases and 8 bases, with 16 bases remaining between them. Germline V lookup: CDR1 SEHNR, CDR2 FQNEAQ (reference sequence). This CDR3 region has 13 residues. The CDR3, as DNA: TGTGCCAGCAGTGAAGCGACAGTCGGGGGCTACACCTTC. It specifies CASSEATVGGYTF. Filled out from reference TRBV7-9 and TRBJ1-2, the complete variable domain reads DTGVSQNPRHKITKRGQNVTFRCDPISEHNRLYWYRQTLGQGPEFLTYFQNEAQLEKSRLLSDRFSAERPKGSFSTLEIQRTEQGDSAMYLCASSEATVGGYTFGSGTRLTVV.

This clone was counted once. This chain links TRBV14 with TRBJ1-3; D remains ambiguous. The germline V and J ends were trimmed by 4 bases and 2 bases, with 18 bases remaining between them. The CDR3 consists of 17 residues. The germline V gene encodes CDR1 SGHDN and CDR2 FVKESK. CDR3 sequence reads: CASSRSLSVAPGNTIYF. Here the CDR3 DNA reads TGTGCCAGCAGCCGTAGCCTGAGTGTGGCGCCTGGAAACACCATATATTTT.